Listed below are T cell receptor beta chains from one sample, sequenced in a study of CD8 T cells in Susac syndrome. One entry per CDR3 protein, called by TCRdb with MiXCR from the immunoSEQ multiplex PCR reads. The data show around 130,000 distinct CDR3 sequences, roughly 94% seen once. The sample taken for sequencing was CD8+ T cells from PBMCs. These receptors were collected from a human donor with Susac syndrome. The CDR3 runs from the conserved cysteine through the conserved F or W. The D gene is left open where the match is weak. Only some rows state a clone size, as once, few, many or a class for expanded clones.

CDR3 length: 14; clone size: .; J gene: TRBJ1-2; D gene: TRBD1; V gene: TRBV20-1; CDR3 DNA: TGCAGTGCCCAAACAGGGGACCTAAACTATGGCTACACCTTC; CDR3 protein: CSAQTGDLNYGYTF
CDR3 length: 14; clone size: .; J gene: TRBJ1-2; D gene: TRBD1; V gene: TRBV4-3; CDR3 DNA: TGCGCCAGCAGCCAGGGGGACAGGGGTGAAGACTACACCTTC; CDR3 protein: CASSQGDRGEDYTF
CDR3 length: 14; clone size: .; J gene: TRBJ2-7; D gene: TRBD1; V gene: TRBV11-2; CDR3 DNA: TGTGCCAGCAGCAGAGCCCGGGACAGGGTGGGGCAGTACTTC; CDR3 protein: CASSRARDRVGQYF
CDR3 length: 12; clone size: .; J gene: TRBJ2-7; D gene: .; V gene: TRBV10-2; CDR3 DNA: TGCGCCAGCACCGAGTACGGCCTGAGGCAGTACTTC; CDR3 protein: CASTEYGLRQYF
CDR3 length: 14; clone size: few; J gene: TRBJ1-1; D gene: TRBD1; V gene: TRBV4-3; CDR3 DNA: TGTGCCAGCAGTCAAGACAGGGGAAACACTGAAGCTTTCTTT; CDR3 protein: CASSQDRGNTEAFF
CDR3 length: 14; clone size: .; J gene: TRBJ2-1; D gene: .; V gene: TRBV29-1; CDR3 DNA: TGCAGCGTTGAAGTGATTAACTCCTACAATGAGCAGTTCTTC; CDR3 protein: CSVEVINSYNEQFF
CDR3 length: 12; clone size: .; J gene: TRBJ2-5; D gene: .; V gene: TRBV5-8; CDR3 DNA: TGTGCCAGCAGCTTGGCGGGGGAGACCCAGTACTTC; CDR3 protein: CASSLAGETQYF
CDR3 length: 16; clone size: .; J gene: TRBJ1-5; D gene: .; V gene: TRBV4-1; CDR3 DNA: TGCGCCAGCAGCCAAGAAGGAGAGAATAGCAATCAGCCCCAGCATTTT; CDR3 protein: CASSQEGENSNQPQHF
CDR3 length: 16; clone size: .; J gene: TRBJ2-3; D gene: TRBD2; V gene: TRBV3-1; CDR3 DNA: TGTGCCAGCAGCCAACCTAGCGGACCCTATCCAGATACGCAGTATTTT; CDR3 protein: CASSQPSGPYPDTQYF
CDR3 length: 15; clone size: .; J gene: TRBJ2-7; D gene: TRBD1; V gene: TRBV20-1; CDR3 DNA: TGCAGTGCCCGGGGAGGGACAGGGGGCAACTACGAGCAGTACTTC; CDR3 protein: CSARGGTGGNYEQYF
CDR3 length: 18; clone size: once; J gene: TRBJ2-5; D gene: TRBD2; V gene: TRBV20-1; CDR3 DNA: TGCAGTGCTAGAGATATTCCTAGCGGGGGGCCCGACCAAGAGACCCAGTACTTC; CDR3 protein: CSARDIPSGGPDQETQYF
CDR3 length: 13; clone size: .; J gene: TRBJ2-5; D gene: TRBD1; V gene: TRBV24-1; CDR3 DNA: TGTGCCACCAGTGATTTAACAGGGGGCCCCCAGTACTTC; CDR3 protein: CATSDLTGGPQYF
CDR3 length: 13; clone size: .; J gene: TRBJ1-2; D gene: .; V gene: TRBV29-1; CDR3 DNA: TGCAGCGTTGCCGGGGGGCCTCAGGGGGGCTACACCTTC; CDR3 protein: CSVAGGPQGGYTF
CDR3 length: 17; clone size: .; J gene: TRBJ2-3; D gene: TRBD2; V gene: TRBV5-1; CDR3 DNA: TGCGCCAGCAGCTCATCTAGCGGGGGCAGAAGCACAGATACGCAGTATTTT; CDR3 protein: CASSSSSGGRSTDTQYF
CDR3 length: 15; clone size: .; J gene: TRBJ2-7; D gene: TRBD2; V gene: TRBV19; CDR3 DNA: TGTGCCAGTAGCGGGGGGGACGGACCTTCCTACGAGCAGTACTTC; CDR3 protein: CASSGGDGPSYEQYF
CDR3 length: 15; clone size: .; J gene: TRBJ2-5; D gene: TRBD1; V gene: TRBV25-1; CDR3 DNA: TGTGCCAGCAGTCGTGACAGGGGGGTCCAAGAGACCCAGTACTTC; CDR3 protein: CASSRDRGVQETQYF
CDR3 length: 16; clone size: .; J gene: TRBJ2-2; D gene: TRBD1; V gene: TRBV13; CDR3 DNA: TGTGCCAGCAGCCTCCGGACAGGAACGAACACCGGGGAGCTGTTTTTT; CDR3 protein: CASSLRTGTNTGELFF
CDR3 length: 15; clone size: .; J gene: TRBJ2-7; D gene: .; V gene: TRBV20-1; CDR3 DNA: TGCAGTGCTAGAGATAGGCTAGCAACCCTCTACGAGCAGTACTTC; CDR3 protein: CSARDRLATLYEQYF
CDR3 length: 12; clone size: few; J gene: TRBJ1-6; D gene: .; V gene: TRBV30; CDR3 DNA: TGTGCCTGGAGTGTTTGGAATTCACCCCTCCACTTT; CDR3 protein: CAWSVWNSPLHF
CDR3 length: 17; clone size: .; J gene: TRBJ1-4; D gene: TRBD1; V gene: TRBV6-8; CDR3 DNA: TGTGCCAGCAGTTACGACCGACAGGGGGCTGCTAATGAAAAACTGTTTTTT; CDR3 protein: CASSYDRQGAANEKLFF
CDR3 length: 14; clone size: .; J gene: TRBJ2-7; D gene: TRBD1; V gene: TRBV2; CDR3 DNA: TGTGCCAGCAGTGTCGGGACAGCTTCCTACGAGCAGTACTTC; CDR3 protein: CASSVGTASYEQYF
CDR3 length: 15; clone size: .; J gene: TRBJ1-1; D gene: .; V gene: TRBV12-3/TRBV12-4; CDR3 DNA: TGTGCCAGCAGTCAGGACGCGTTGGCGAACACTGAAGCTTTCTTT; CDR3 protein: CASSQDALANTEAFF
CDR3 length: 13; clone size: .; J gene: TRBJ2-3; D gene: .; V gene: TRBV15; CDR3 DNA: TGTGCCACCAGCAGAGGAGTTTCAGATACGCAGTATTTT; CDR3 protein: CATSRGVSDTQYF
CDR3 length: 14; clone size: .; J gene: TRBJ2-7; D gene: .; V gene: TRBV15; CDR3 DNA: TGTGCCACCAGCAGAGACCCAAACTCCTACGAGCAGTACTTC; CDR3 protein: CATSRDPNSYEQYF
CDR3 length: 12; clone size: .; J gene: TRBJ2-1; D gene: TRBD2; V gene: TRBV13; CDR3 DNA: TGTGGAAGACGCAGCGGGGGCTATGAGCAGTTCTTC; CDR3 protein: CGRRSGGYEQFF
CDR3 length: 15; clone size: .; J gene: TRBJ2-1; D gene: TRBD2; V gene: TRBV2; CDR3 DNA: TGTGCCAGCAGTGAGACTAGCGGGGTGGGAAATGAGCAGTTCTTC; CDR3 protein: CASSETSGVGNEQFF
CDR3 length: 12; clone size: .; J gene: TRBJ1-1; D gene: .; V gene: TRBV5-6; CDR3 DNA: TGTGCCAGCACCGAAGGGGACACTGAAGCTTTCTTT; CDR3 protein: CASTEGDTEAFF
CDR3 length: 15; clone size: .; J gene: TRBJ2-4; D gene: .; V gene: TRBV15; CDR3 DNA: TGTGCCACCAGCAGAGGAAGGGACAACAAAAACATTCAGTACTTC; CDR3 protein: CATSRGRDNKNIQYF
CDR3 length: 12; clone size: .; J gene: TRBJ1-6; D gene: .; V gene: TRBV7-2; CDR3 DNA: TGTGCCAGCAGCTTTGGTGGATCACCCCTCCACTTT; CDR3 protein: CASSFGGSPLHF
CDR3 length: 17; clone size: .; J gene: TRBJ2-5; D gene: TRBD2; V gene: TRBV27; CDR3 DNA: TGTGCCAGCAGTTCCGTAGGACTAGCAGGGGTCCAAGAGACCCAGTACTTC; CDR3 protein: CASSSVGLAGVQETQYF
CDR3 length: 12; clone size: .; J gene: TRBJ2-1; D gene: .; V gene: TRBV20-1; CDR3 DNA: TGCAGTGCTAGAGACCGGACGGATGAGCAGTTCTTC; CDR3 protein: CSARDRTDEQFF
CDR3 length: 17; clone size: .; J gene: TRBJ2-3; D gene: .; V gene: TRBV6-5; CDR3 DNA: TGTGCCAGCAGTTACTCAGAAGGCAGCGCATCCGCAGATACGCAGTATTTT; CDR3 protein: CASSYSEGSASADTQYF
CDR3 length: 12; clone size: .; J gene: TRBJ1-2; D gene: .; V gene: TRBV30; CDR3 DNA: TGTGCCTGGAGTGTGCAGAGCTATGGCTACACCTTC; CDR3 protein: CAWSVQSYGYTF
CDR3 length: 14; clone size: .; J gene: TRBJ2-5; D gene: TRBD2; V gene: TRBV9; CDR3 DNA: TGTGCCAGCAGCCCTAGCGGGGGGGAAGAGACCCAGTACTTC; CDR3 protein: CASSPSGGEETQYF
CDR3 length: 12; clone size: once; J gene: TRBJ2-5; D gene: .; V gene: TRBV20-1; CDR3 DNA: TGCAGTTCTCGGGACTCTCAAGAGACCCAGTACTTC; CDR3 protein: CSSRDSQETQYF